This entry lists 29 T cell receptor beta chains sequenced from one sample in a study of metastatic and nonmetastatic thyroid tumors. With MiXCR, TCRdb reprocessed the PCR reads. The data show approximately 17,000 clones, with 26% seen just once and about 20% held by the top ten. Patients underwent thyroid surgery, and none had received any treatment before it. Source material: tumor tissue. Source of these receptors: a female donor with papillary thyroid cancer or a benign thyroid nodule (not recorded which). Some clones in this sample may be carry-over from other donors' samples.

This clone is labeled as medium-sized. This chain uses TRBV9 with TRBJ1-2; unclear D gene. V was cut by 0 bases and J by 2 bases, with 5 bases left in between. The germline V gene has CDR1 SGDLS and CDR2 YYNGEE. This CDR3 is built from 13 residues. In DNA, the CDR3 is TGTGCCAGCAGCGTAGGCACAAACTATGGCTACACCTTC. This gives the protein CASSVGTNYGYTF. The whole variable domain, remainder taken from reference TRBV9 and TRBJ1-2, is DSGVTQTPKHLITATGQRVTLRCSPRSGDLSVYWYQQSLDQGLQFLIQYYNGEERAKGNILERFSAQQFPDLHSELNLSSLELGDSALYFCASSVGTNYGYTFGSGTRLTVV.

The sample holds many counts of this clone. V usage is TRBV6-1 and J usage is TRBJ2-7, with TRBD1 as a possible D gene (6 bases). CDR1 MNHNS and CDR2 SASEGT come from the germline V gene. The CDR3 loop spans 13 amino acids. With 5 bases removed from V and 9 bases from J, the gap between germline ends came to 17 bases. The CDR3 protein is CASSQLQGIPQYF. The DNA for the CDR3 is TGTGCCAGCAGTCAGTTACAGGGAATCCCGCAGTACTTC.

With regard to this clone: One end of the junction fails to match germline, which may point to a read error. V usage is TRBV5-5 and J usage is TRBJ2-7, with D maybe TRBD2 (6 bases). This CDR3 is built from 12 residues. The germline V gene encodes CDR1 SGHKS and CDR2 YYEKEE (reference sequence). Here the CDR3 reads CASSSPGGEQYF. CDR3 coding DNA: TGCGCCAGCAGCTCGCCCGGGGGCGAGCAGTACTTC.

The table lists this clone with many counts. The chain has TRBV4-2 and TRBJ2-7; 11 nucleotides agree with TRBD2. CDR1 and CDR2 (germline): LGHNA, YNFKEQ. This CDR3 is built from 16 residues. The J segment lost 5 bases and the V segment lost 2 bases, leaving 8 bases of the junction unmatched. This CDR3 reads CASSQTGGTSGDEQYF. The CDR3 region has the DNA TGTGCCAGCAGCCAAACCGGCGGGACTAGCGGCGACGAGCAGTACTTC.

The chain has TRBV20-1 and TRBJ2-1; 8 nucleotides agree with TRBD2. Trimming cost V 4 bases and J 4 bases; bases outside gene matches: 9. The CDR3 consists of 15 residues. Germline assignment: CDR1 DFQATT and CDR2 SNEGSKA (reference sequence). CDR3 DNA sequence: TGCAGTGCTATAGCGGAGGTAGCGGGGTACAATGAGCAGTTCTTC. Its translation is CSAIAEVAGYNEQFF.

This clone was recorded a few times. The CDR3 is CASSEVKGGNHNEQFF. The CDR3 nucleotides are TGTGCCAGCAGTGAAGTAAAAGGGGGAAATCACAATGAGCAGTTCTTC. The gene calls are TRBV6-1 and TRBJ2-1, with a tentative D call TRBD1 (6 bases). Germline V gene data show CDR1 as MNHNS and CDR2 as SASEGT. This CDR3 is 16 amino acids long. V lost 1 base and J 5 bases, leaving 15 bases between the germline ends.

This clone was detected many times. The chain employs TRBV11-2 and TRBJ2-5; unclear D gene. The CDR3 is 14 residues long. Per germline, CDR1 SGHAT and CDR2 FQNNGV. The V end lost 4 bases, the J end lost 4 bases, and 13 bases lay between the germline ends. The CDR3, as DNA: TGTGCCAGCAGCTCCCATTCCGTCCGAGAGACCCAGTACTTC. It specifies CASSSHSVRETQYF.

The chain joins TRBV5-1 to TRBJ2-5, with 7 bases aligning to TRBD1. V was clipped by 6 bases and J by 0 bases; unmatched bases: 8. The CDR3 has 15 amino acids. Germline CDR1 reads SGHRS; CDR2 reads YFSETQ. The DNA of the CDR3 is TGCGCCAGCATCCGAGGTACAGGGGACCAAGAGACCCAGTACTTC. Its translation: CASIRGTGDQETQYF.

With respect to this clone: A much larger clone differs from this one at a single base, so this may be a read error. Additional DNA sequences in this sample encode the identical CDR3. This chain connects TRBV5-6 to TRBJ2-1; tentatively, D is TRBD1 or TRBD2 (5 bases each). Germline V gives CDR1 SGHDT, CDR2 YYEEEE. CDR3 length: 11 amino acids. V lost 2 bases and J lost 13, with 10 bases in between. CDR3 sequence: CASSLSGRQFF. The CDR3 bases are TGTGCCAGCAGCTTATCGGGACGTCAGTTCTTC.

By sample fraction, this clone is medium-sized. The chain combines TRBV20-1 with TRBJ2-7, with 10 bases fitting TRBD1. From germline, CDR1 is DFQATT and CDR2 SNEGSKA (reference sequence). The CDR3 has 18 residues. V shed 2 bases, J shed 5 bases, and the junction held 18 bases outside the gene matches. The chain's CDR3 is CSARPLPGQGSTFHEQYF. DNA of the CDR3: TGCAGTGCTAGACCTTTACCGGGACAGGGGAGTACTTTCCACGAGCAGTACTTC.

This clone was seen a few times. The rearrangement links TRBV19 to TRBJ2-2, with 8 bases lining up with TRBD2. V was clipped by 3 bases and J by 7 bases; unmatched bases: 1. The CDR3 is 13 amino acids. Germline V gene sequence: CDR1 LNHDA, CDR2 SQIVND (reference sequence). CDR3 sequence reads: CASSMGTSGELFF. DNA for the CDR3: TGTGCCAGTAGTATGGGGACTAGCGGGGAGCTGTTTTTT.

For this clone: This likely comes from a read error, as the CDR3 has no conserved phenylalanine or tryptophan at its end. In nucleotides, the CDR3 is TGTGCCAGCAGTGCGGACAGGGGACACTACTACGAGCAGTACTCC. Translated, it gives CASSADRGHYYEQYS. The chain has TRBV2 and TRBJ2-7; 9 bases align to TRBD1. The CDR3 contains 15 residues. The germline gives CDR1 SNHLY, CDR2 FYNNEI. V shed 4 bases and J 3 bases; nucleotides not matched to a gene: 7.

With regard to this clone: With a much larger clone just one base away, this may be a read error. The same CDR3 arises from other DNA sequences in this sample as well. The DNA of the CDR3 is TGTGCCAGTAGTATAGATGTCGGTGTGAACACTGGAGCTTTCTTT. Protein sequence: CASSIDVGVNTGAFF. The gene calls are TRBV19 and TRBJ1-1; the D is unclear. This CDR3 is built from 15 residues. Germline CDR1 is LNHDA and CDR2 is SQIVND (reference sequence). The full variable domain, with the rest looked up from reference TRBV19 and TRBJ1-1, is DGGITQSPKYLFRKEGQNVTLSCEQNLNHDAMYWYRQDPGQGLRLIYYSQIVNDFQKGDIAEGYSVSREKKESFPLTVTSAQKNPTAFYLCASSIDVGVNTGAFFGQGTRLTVV.

A remark on this clone: The junction does not match germline at one end; this may be a read error. This chain joins TRBV9 and TRBJ2-5; possible D gene TRBD1, 5 bases. Germline assignment: CDR1 SGDLS and CDR2 YYNGEE. CDR3 length: 15 residues. The CDR3 spells CASSVAGWLQDTQYF. DNA for the CDR3: TGTGCCAGCAGCGTGGCAGGGTGGCTACAAGATACCCAGTACTTC.

The rearrangement links TRBV5-1 to TRBJ2-7; 7 nucleotides line up with TRBD1. This CDR3 has 13 amino acids. From germline, CDR1 is SGHRS and CDR2 YFSETQ. Trimming at V came to 7 bases and at J to 6 bases, leaving 10 bases not matched to a gene. The CDR3 is CASLRQGTVEQYF. The CDR3 DNA is TGCGCCAGCCTGCGACAGGGAACAGTCGAGCAGTACTTC.

The chain joins TRBV12-3 or TRBV12-4 to TRBJ2-5; 9 bases agree with TRBD2. With V trimmed by 4 bases and J by 9 bases, 12 bases remained unmatched. CDR3 size: 15 residues. DNA for the CDR3: TGTGCCAGCAGTTCGGGGGGACTAGCCCTCGGGGCCCAGTACTTC. Translation: CASSSGGLALGAQYF.

The V gene is TRBV6-2 or TRBV6-3, the J gene TRBJ1-6; D is ambiguous. The length of the CDR3 is 13 residues. Per germline, CDR1 MNHEY and CDR2 SVGEGT. Trimming took off 4 bases at V and 16 bases at J, with 17 bases between the two ends. CDR3 region: CASSSGIISQLHF. In DNA form, the CDR3 reads TGTGCCAGCAGTTCCGGGATAATCTCCCAACTCCACTTT.

This clone was recorded many times. V is TRBV27 and J is TRBJ1-4; 8 bases match TRBD1. Germline lookup yields CDR1 MNHEY and CDR2 SMNVEV (reference sequence). The CDR3 length is 14 residues. The V gene end was trimmed by 4 bases and the J gene end by 7 bases; junction bases not matched to a gene: 5. The CDR3 DNA follows: TGTGCCAGCAGTTCAGGGGGCGCTTTTGAAAAACTGTTTTTT. It is translated as CASSSGGAFEKLFF.

This clone was counted ten times or more. This CDR3 reads CASSADRVSEKLFF. The DNA for the CDR3 is TGTGCCAGCAGTGCGGACAGGGTGAGTGAAAAACTGTTTTTT. The gene calls are TRBV12-3 or TRBV12-4 and TRBJ1-4; 8 nucleotides align to TRBD1. The CDR3 is 14 residues long. Germline trimming cut 5 bases from V and 7 bases from J; bases unmatched to any gene: 6.

V and J are TRBV28 and TRBJ2-7; TRBD1 is a possible D gene (5 bases). The CDR3 has 17 residues. Trimming left V 3 bases short and J 6 bases short, with 24 bases between. Germline V gene sequence: CDR1 MDHEN, CDR2 SYDVKM. In nucleotides, the CDR3 is TGTGCCAGCAGTTTCATCAGTGGTTGGGTAAAGGGGCTCGAGCAGTACTTC. It is translated as CASSFISGWVKGLEQYF.

V usage is TRBV18 and J usage is TRBJ2-1, with TRBD2 matching over 9 bases. Looked up from germline, CDR1 is KGHSH and CDR2 is LQKENI. This CDR3 has 18 amino acids. With 3 bases clipped from V and 7 bases from J, the junction kept 16 bases outside the gene matches. The CDR3 here is CASSPSSPAGGARNEQFF. In DNA form, the CDR3 reads TGTGCCAGCTCACCTTCCTCCCCCGCGGGAGGGGCTCGGAATGAGCAGTTCTTC.

This clone came up many times. CDR3 amino acids: CSARGGGGGYTF. The CDR3 bases are TGCAGTGCTAGAGGGGGGGGAGGTGGCTACACCTTC. This chain joins TRBV20-1 and TRBJ1-2; TRBD1 is a possible D gene (5 bases). From germline, CDR1 is DFQATT and CDR2 SNEGSKA (reference sequence). The CDR3 has 12 amino acids. Trimming shortened V by 1 base and J by 7 bases, and 10 bases separated the two germline ends.

In this sample, this clone turned up many times. This chain links TRBV4-1 with TRBJ2-1; D is perhaps TRBD2 (6 bases). The V end lost 1 base, the J end lost 3 bases, and 16 bases lay between the germline ends. CDR1 is MGHRA and CDR2 is YSYEKL in the germline V gene. This CDR3 contains 17 residues. The chain's CDR3 is CASSQGAAGKIYNEQFF. The CDR3 region has the DNA TGCGCCAGCAGCCAAGGAGCGGCGGGGAAGATCTACAATGAGCAGTTCTTC.

The chain links TRBV6-2 or TRBV6-3 to TRBJ2-2; possible D gene TRBD1, 6 bases. Germline CDR1 is MNHEY and CDR2 is SVGEGT. The CDR3 consists of 14 residues. Trimming removed 1 base from V and 5 bases from J, with 8 bases in between. CDR3 protein: CASSYFQGTGELFF. Here the CDR3 DNA reads TGTGCCAGCAGTTACTTCCAGGGGACCGGGGAGCTGTTTTTT.

J is TRBJ1-2 and V is TRBV30; no clear D gene. The CDR3 is 14 residues long. V dropped 2 bases and J dropped 4 bases, with 14 bases sitting between them. Germline V gives CDR1 GTSNPN, CDR2 SVGIG (reference sequence). The CDR3 region is CAWSHDSGGYGYTF. The CDR3 DNA reads TGTGCCTGGAGTCATGACTCGGGTGGCTATGGCTACACCTTC.

CDR3 sequence reads: CASSERKNYGYTF. The CDR3 DNA follows: TGTGCCAGCAGTGAAAGGAAGAACTATGGCTACACCTTC. V gene TRBV6-4 combines with J gene TRBJ1-2; D unclear. V gave up 3 bases and J gave up 2 bases, with 7 bases separating them. The CDR3 is made up of 13 amino acids. The V gene's germline CDR1 is MRHNA and CDR2 SNTAGT.

The V call is TRBV10-3, the J call TRBJ1-1; unclear D gene. There are 11 residues in the CDR3. V shed 7 bases and J shed 6 bases, with 9 bases lying between them. Germline-derived CDR1 and CDR2 are ENHRY and SYGVKD. The CDR3 protein is CAIKGQAEAFF. The CDR3 DNA sequence: TGTGCCATCAAGGGCCAGGCTGAAGCTTTCTTT.

This clone was observed many times. V usage is TRBV10-1 and J usage is TRBJ2-3, with 11 bases aligning to TRBD2. This CDR3 is built from 16 residues. Germline V gene lookup returns CDR1 WNHNN and CDR2 SYGVQD (reference sequence). The J segment lost 1 base and the V segment lost 2 bases, leaving 2 bases of the junction unmatched. The CDR3 region is CASSETTSGGTDTQYF. The CDR3 DNA sequence: TGCGCCAGCAGTGAGACGACTAGCGGGGGCACAGATACGCAGTATTTT.

This clone occurred many times. The chain links TRBV18 to TRBJ1-1; D may be TRBD1 (6 bases). The germline V and J ends were trimmed by 6 bases and 4 bases, with 15 bases remaining between them. The germline CDR1 and CDR2 sequences are KGHSH and LQKENI. The CDR3 is made up of 14 amino acids. The CDR3 region has the DNA TGTGCCAGCTCTCCTGGGGGGGCGGCCACTGAAGCTTTCTTT. This encodes CASSPGGAATEAFF.